The T cell receptor (beta chain) described here comes from a study of shared clonotypes between healthy human individuals (dated by TCRdb to between 2020 and 2021). General notes on the study: The cohort included a few men and two women between 18 and 49 years of age. To increase sequencing depth and limit assay-specific biases, TCR repertoire library preparation and sequencing were carried out by different laboratories using diverse techniques. Per donor, leukapheresis produced somewhere between about 0.9 and 9.5 billion PBMCs. To estimate repertoire size and how much clonotypes are shared between individuals, the study performed deep sequencing of blood TCR repertoires from about 5 healthy adults. For each donor, three plates each were used for CD4 naive and CD4 memory, two plates were used for CD8 naive, and one plate was used for CD8 memory. The paper as a whole reports these results and caveats: Sampling was limited to blood, and TCR repertoires in tissue likely differ from TCR repertoires in blood. Based on pairwise subsampling, the degree of clonotype sharing among donors was expected to be affected by sequencing depth. The genetic and exposure-history diversity represented was limited by the small number of donors. Clonotypes shared by all four sorted-subset donors showed higher generation probabilities than non-shared clonotypes. Rarefaction of sorted-subset datasets indicated incomplete sequencing despite the large sequencing depth. About 5% of naive CD4, 3.5% of naive CD8, roughly 2.4% of memory CD4, and 0.35% to 0.5% of memory CD8 clonotypes were shared across several donors. Naive subsets generally had larger estimated clonotype richness than memory subsets.

Of note for this clone: No cognate antigen has been identified for it. The sample holds no much larger clone one base away, and base qualities are not on file.

The donors were healthy, HIV-negative adults with no recently reported acute infections or vaccinations. Every donor was a Caucasian adult living in Nashville, Tennessee, USA. CD4+ T cells were enriched by magnetic negative selection; naive cells were then positively selected on CD45RA, and the negative fraction formed the memory subset. After blood collection by leukapheresis, PBMCs were isolated using Ficoll-Histopaque density gradient centrifugation and then cryopreserved in the vapor phase of liquid nitrogen. Analytical flow cytometry was used to check the purity and quantity of each magnetically sorted T cell population. From each sorted fraction, genomic DNA was isolated and quantified by UV absorbance on a Nanodrop 2000c. V and J lose 4 bases and 5 bases, and a span of 15 bases separates them. Its CDR3 holds 14 amino acids, cysteine through phenylalanine. The sequence is cut down to CDR3 DNA, 42 bases in frame from base 1. Per the germline V gene (reference sequence), SEHNR is the CDR1 and FQNEAQ is the CDR2.

Using the deep immunoSEQ assay, TCR CDR3 regions were amplified from genomic DNA by multiplex PCR. Extracted genomic DNA from each cell subset was spread evenly across all wells of several immunoSEQ 96-well plates, with each plate serving as a replicate. Each replicate PCR for sorted subsets received about 220 ng genomic DNA, equal to about 29,000 T cell genomes. The purified libraries were quantified using a Qubit 3.0 fluorometer, sized with a Bioanalyzer 2100, and then quantified again using the KAPA Library Quantification kit. Each immunoSEQ 96-well plate was sequenced on its own single-read 150-cycle Illumina NextSeq 550 flow cell. The original methods were these. Because the immunoSEQ output included only junctional sequences and no quality scores, the filtering could not be the same as the filtering used for full-length reads. To assign V/J genes and CDR3, sequences were annotated using PyIR, a Python wrapper for IgBLAST v1.9, with IMGT germline references. Reads were removed for weak V/J assignments (E-value above 1e-6), missing CDR3, stop codons, out-of-frame junctions, or ambiguous translated residues. A V3J clonotype was defined by an identical inferred V gene, J gene, and CDR3 amino acid sequence. Percentage overlap between repertoires was calculated by dividing the number of shared unique clonotypes by the size of the smaller repertoire. Three approaches were used to assess repertoire richness: RTK rarefaction, the Chao1 estimator, and Recon v2.1 estimates of unobserved clonotypes. OLGA was used to compute generation probabilities for all TCRbeta clonotypes that the gDNA method yielded from a handful of donors. TCRdb's version of the immuneACCESS table is confined to in-frame rearrangements and falls short of the full clone set. An unresolved V gene accounts for under half of the shortfall where checked; the remainder is of unknown origin. Clone size and V and J calls were adopted from that table, with D and trimming inferred from the DNA. The table for this sample lists more than 2,000,000 clones; about 92% of them were counted only once. 0.13% to 0.15% of the sample is taken by the ten largest.

The clonotype comes from a man aged 18 to 30 in good health. Recombination linked TRBV7-9 to TRBJ2-7; a weak D assignment points to TRBD1 (6 bases agree). Sequencing was performed on naive CD4+ T cells sorted from blood. The sample's cell subset or site, from its label and the paper: CD45RA+ positively selected. The sequenced DNA is TGTGCCAGCAGCTATGGCCCTAACAGGGACGAGCAGTACTTC. Translated, it reads CASSYGPNRDEQYF.